This TCR beta chain appears in the sequencing data of a study of T cell repertoires in cytomegalovirus infection. Study overall: It was the public TCR beta signatures that indicated both CMV infection and matching HLA type. Overall study results and limits: Clonotype analysis showed dominance of the ex vivo response by HLA-C-restricted CMV-specific TCR beta clonotypes. Summed frequency of public TCR beta families distinguished CMV carriers with the relevant HLA.

TCRdb redid the calling of the reads with MiXCR, one entry per CDR3 protein. The sample consists of 510,000 or so distinct CDR3 sequences, more than 20% of them appearing once. CDR3 size: 13 residues. CDR1 and CDR2 (germline): SGHTS, YDEGEE. V gave up 6 bases and J gave up 2 bases, with 11 bases separating them. As regards this clonotype: The antigen is unknown.

This sequence originates from a human donor in good health (CMV status not recorded). Some clones in this sample may be carry-over from other donors' samples. Material: PBMCs. V gene TRBV5-8 combines with J gene TRBJ2-5; D is possibly TRBD2 (6 bases). CDR3 in DNA: TGTGCCAGCACCCGGGACTTTCAAGAGACCCAGTACTTC. Translated, it gives CASTRDFQETQYF.